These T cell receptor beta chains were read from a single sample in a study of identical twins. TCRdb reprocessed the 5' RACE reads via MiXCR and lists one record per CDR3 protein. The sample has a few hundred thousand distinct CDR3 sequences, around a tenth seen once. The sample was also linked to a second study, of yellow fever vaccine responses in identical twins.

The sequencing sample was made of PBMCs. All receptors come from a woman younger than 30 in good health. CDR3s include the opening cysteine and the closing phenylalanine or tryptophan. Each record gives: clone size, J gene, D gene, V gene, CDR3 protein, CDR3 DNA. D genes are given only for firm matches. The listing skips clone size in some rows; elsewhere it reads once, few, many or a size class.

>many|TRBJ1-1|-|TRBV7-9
CASSLAEWTEAFF
TGTGCCAGCAGCTTAGCGGAGTGGACTGAAGCTTTCTTT
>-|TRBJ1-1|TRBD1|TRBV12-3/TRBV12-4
CASSWGGQGTEAFF
TGTGCCAGCAGTTGGGGGGGACAGGGCACTGAAGCTTTCTTT
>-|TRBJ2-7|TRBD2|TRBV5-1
CASSITSGGTYEQYF
TGCGCCAGCAGCATCACTAGCGGGGGGACCTACGAGCAGTACTTC
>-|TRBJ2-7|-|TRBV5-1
CASSVDLGYSEQYF
TGCGCCAGCAGCGTAGATCTGGGGTACAGCGAGCAGTACTTC
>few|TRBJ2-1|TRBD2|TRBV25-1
CASSEYSPSGGVYNEQFF
TGTGCCAGCAGTGAATATTCCCCTAGCGGGGGGGTTTACAATGAGCAGTTCTTC
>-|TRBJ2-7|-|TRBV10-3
CAIRTDVPYEQYF
TGTGCCATCAGAACCGACGTCCCCTACGAGCAGTACTTC
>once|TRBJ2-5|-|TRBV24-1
CATSDPKLYRETQYF
TGTGCCACCAGTGATCCGAAGTTGTACCGAGAGACCCAGTACTTC
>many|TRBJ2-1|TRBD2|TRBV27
CASSPLLAGGPGEQFF
TGTGCCAGCAGTCCACTTCTAGCGGGGGGGCCCGGAGAGCAGTTCTTC
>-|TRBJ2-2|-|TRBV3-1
CASSQEGGRAVVVDTGELFF
TGTGCCAGCAGCCAAGAAGGAGGTCGCGCAGTTGTCGTGGACACCGGGGAGCTGTTTTTT
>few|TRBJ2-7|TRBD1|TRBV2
CASRRIRQGYEQYF
TGTGCCAGCAGAAGAATTCGACAGGGATACGAGCAGTACTTC
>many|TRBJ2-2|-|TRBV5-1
CASSSLQGGASGELFF
TGCGCCAGCAGCTCTCTACAGGGTGGGGCCTCCGGGGAGCTGTTTTTT
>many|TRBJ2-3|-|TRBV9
CASSGASTDTQYF
TGTGCCAGCAGCGGAGCTAGCACAGATACGCAGTATTTT
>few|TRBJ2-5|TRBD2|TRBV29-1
CSVTSGMKETQYF
TGCAGCGTGACTAGCGGGATGAAGGAGACCCAGTACTTC
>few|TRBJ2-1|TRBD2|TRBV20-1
CSAGTSGAYNEQFF
TGCAGTGCCGGGACTAGCGGGGCCTACAATGAGCAGTTCTTC
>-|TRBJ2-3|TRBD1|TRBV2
CASCSGQGGYQFTDTQYF
TGTGCCAGCTGTTCGGGACAGGGAGGCTACCAATTCACAGATACGCAGTATTTT
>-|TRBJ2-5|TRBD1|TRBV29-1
CSSRGQQETQYF
TGCAGCTCGAGGGGACAGCAAGAGACCCAGTACTTC
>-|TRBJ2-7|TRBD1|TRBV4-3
CASSQGVRDSYEQYF
TGCGCCAGCAGCCAGGGTGTCCGGGACAGCTACGAGCAGTACTTC
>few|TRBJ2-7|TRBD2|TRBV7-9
CASSSVSGTKYEQYF
TGTGCCAGCAGCTCAGTATCGGGGACTAAATACGAGCAGTACTTC
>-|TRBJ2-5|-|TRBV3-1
CASSQDIVRTETQYF
TGTGCCAGCAGCCAAGATATCGTCAGGACGGAGACCCAGTACTTC
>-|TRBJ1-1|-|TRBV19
CASIGRLNTEAFF
TGTGCCAGTATCGGGAGATTGAACACTGAAGCTTTCTTT
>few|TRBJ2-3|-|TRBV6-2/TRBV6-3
CASSYWGGGADTQYF
TGTGCCAGCAGTTACTGGGGGGGGGGCGCAGATACGCAGTATTTT
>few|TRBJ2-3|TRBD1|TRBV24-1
CATSDRTGPTDTQYF
TGTGCCACCAGTGATAGGACAGGGCCCACAGATACGCAGTATTTT
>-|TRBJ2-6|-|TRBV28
CASKRPNSGANVLTF
TGTGCCAGCAAAAGGCCCAACTCTGGGGCCAACGTCCTGACTTTC
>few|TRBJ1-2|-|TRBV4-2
CASSRQPGVDYGYTF
TGTGCCAGCAGCCGTCAACCAGGGGTTGACTATGGCTACACCTTC
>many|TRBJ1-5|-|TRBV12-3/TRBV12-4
CASSLIAEGQPQHF
TGTGCCAGCAGTTTAATTGCGGAGGGGCAGCCCCAGCATTTT
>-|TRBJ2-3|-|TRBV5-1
CASSYSGLADTQYF
TGCGCCAGCAGCTACTCAGGGTTGGCAGATACGCAGTATTTT
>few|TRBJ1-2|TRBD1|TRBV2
CASSARGSYGYTF
TGTGCCAGCAGTGCCAGGGGGAGTTATGGCTACACCTTC
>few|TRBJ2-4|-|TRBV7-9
CASSLYLGGLAKNIQYF
TGTGCCAGCAGCTTATATTTGGGCGGACTAGCCAAAAACATTCAGTACTTC
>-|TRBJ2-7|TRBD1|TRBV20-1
CSAKGTGDHEQYF
TGCAGTGCTAAAGGGACAGGGGACCACGAGCAGTACTTC
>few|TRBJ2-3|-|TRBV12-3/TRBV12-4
CASNGAGQTDTQYF
TGTGCCAGCAACGGCGCGGGGCAGACAGATACGCAGTATTTT
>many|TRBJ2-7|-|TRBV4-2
CASTPGTPPYEQYF
TGTGCCAGCACACCCGGGACTCCCCCCTACGAGCAGTACTTC
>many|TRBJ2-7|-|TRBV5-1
CASSLAGDQSSYEQYF
TGCGCCAGCAGCTTGGCAGGGGACCAGAGCTCCTACGAGCAGTACTTC
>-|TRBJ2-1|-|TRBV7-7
CASSSQGGQGSYNEQFF
TGTGCTAGCAGCTCACAAGGGGGGCAGGGCTCCTACAATGAGCAGTTCTTC
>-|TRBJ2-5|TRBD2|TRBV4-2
CASSQGTAGGLGTQYF
TGTGCCAGCAGCCAAGGGACCGCGGGAGGGCTAGGGACCCAGTACTTC
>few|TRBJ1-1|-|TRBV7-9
CASDRSVAEAFF
TGTGCCAGCGACCGCTCCGTTGCTGAAGCTTTCTTT
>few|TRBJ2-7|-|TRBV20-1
CSARNRDYEQYF
TGCAGTGCTAGGAACAGGGACTACGAGCAGTACTTC
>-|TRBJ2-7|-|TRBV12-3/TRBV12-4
CASSGGWGSSYEQYF
TGTGCCAGCAGTGGGGGGTGGGGGAGCTCCTACGAGCAGTACTTC
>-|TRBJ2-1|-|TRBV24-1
CATSVTDNEQFF
TGTGCCACCAGTGTCACAGACAATGAGCAGTTCTTC
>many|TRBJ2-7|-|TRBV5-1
CASSLVADYEQYF
TGCGCCAGTAGCTTGGTGGCAGACTACGAGCAGTACTTC
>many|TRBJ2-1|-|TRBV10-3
CAIGQTVLYNEQFF
TGTGCCATCGGCCAGACCGTTCTATACAATGAGCAGTTCTTC
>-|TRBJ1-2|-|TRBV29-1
CSVVAQAGYTF
TGCAGCGTTGTAGCACAGGCGGGCTACACCTTC
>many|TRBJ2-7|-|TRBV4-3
CASSQDSGARTYEQYF
TGCGCCAGCAGCCAAGATTCGGGGGCTCGGACCTACGAGCAGTACTTC
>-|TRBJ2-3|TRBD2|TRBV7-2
CASSFGTSGGADTQYF
TGTGCCAGCAGCTTTGGGACTAGCGGGGGGGCAGATACGCAGTATTTT
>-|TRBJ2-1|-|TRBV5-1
CASSLDDSLGQFF
TGCGCCAGCAGCTTAGACGACAGTTTAGGGCAGTTCTTC
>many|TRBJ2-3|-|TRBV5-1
CASSPGMRGTDTQYF
TGCGCCAGCAGCCCCGGGATGCGGGGAACAGATACGCAGTATTTT
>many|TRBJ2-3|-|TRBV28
CASRSGTDTQYF
TGTGCCAGCCGGAGTGGCACAGATACGCAGTATTTT
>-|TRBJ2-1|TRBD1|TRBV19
CASSQPGQGVVEQFF
TGTGCCAGTAGTCAGCCGGGACAGGGGGTAGTTGAGCAGTTCTTC
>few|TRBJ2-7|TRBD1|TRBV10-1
CASSELTGSEQYF
TGCGCCAGCAGTGAACTGACAGGGAGCGAGCAGTACTTC
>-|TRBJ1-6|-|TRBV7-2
CASSLIRGVGNSPLHF
TGTGCCAGCAGCTTGATCAGGGGTGTAGGGAATTCACCCCTCCACTTT
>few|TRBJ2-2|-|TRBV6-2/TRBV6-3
CASSYPSNTGELFF
TGTGCCAGCAGTTACCCTTCGAACACCGGGGAGCTGTTTTTT
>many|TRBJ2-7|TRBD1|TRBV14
CASSPQTGGYEQYF
TGTGCCAGCAGCCCTCAGACAGGGGGCTACGAGCAGTACTTC
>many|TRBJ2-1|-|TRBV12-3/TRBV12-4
CASSLFEANEQFF
TGTGCCAGCAGTTTATTCGAGGCCAATGAGCAGTTCTTC
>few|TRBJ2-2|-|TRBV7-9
CASSNPGTPSGELFF
TGTGCCAGCAGCAACCCCGGGACTCCCTCCGGGGAGCTGTTTTTT